The 5 T cell receptor beta chains in this list originate from one sample, sequenced in a study of CD8+CD57+ T cells in acquired aplastic anemia. According to the study, genomic DNA was the template for TCR beta VDJ and CDR3 profiling. TCRdb recomputed calls from the reads with MiXCR, one row per CDR3 protein. Here the sample spans under 350,000 distinct CDR3 sequences, around three fifths being singletons. Sequencing input: sorted CD4+, CD8+, or CD8+CD57+ T cells (not recorded which) from PBMCs. These TCRs come from a human donor with severe aplastic anemia or a healthy control (not recorded which).

A note on this clonotype: Because the CDR3 is missing its conserved closing phenylalanine or tryptophan, this is likely a read error. The chain carries TRBV19 and TRBJ1-2; tentatively, D is TRBD1 (6 bases). The CDR3 loop spans 14 amino acids. The V gene lost 3 bases and the J gene lost 8 bases, with 16 bases spanning the gap. Per germline, CDR1 LNHDA and CDR2 SQIVND (reference sequence). CDR3 in amino acids: CASSMMEGGGGYTL. The CDR3 DNA is TGTGCCAGTAGTATGATGGAGGGGGGCGGAGGCTACACCCTC.

This chain's CDR3 is CASSQGPLTGELFF. CDR3 nucleotides: TGTGCCAGCAGCCAAGGGCCCCTCACCGGGGAGCTGTTTTTT. The V gene is TRBV4-2, the J gene TRBJ2-2; the D is unclear. Germline-derived CDR1 and CDR2 are LGHNA and YNFKEQ. The CDR3 extends over 14 amino acids. V was cut by 1 base and J by 4 bases, with 7 bases left in between.

In its sample, this clonotype was seen many times. The genes are TRBV6-6 and TRBJ1-6; D perhaps matches TRBD1 (5 bases). Germline V gene lookup returns CDR1 MNHNY and CDR2 SVGAGI (reference sequence). There are 18 residues in the CDR3. The V and J ends lost 0 bases and 8 bases respectively, with 20 bases between them. The CDR3 nucleotides are TGTGCCAGCAGTTACTCGGGGACCATTTCGGGTCCCGATTCACCCCTCCACTTT. It encodes CASSYSGTISGPDSPLHF.

This clonotype was found a few times. The chain couples TRBV5-1 to TRBJ2-7, with a tentative D call TRBD1 (6 bases). V lost 1 base, J lost 6 bases, and 14 bases lay in between. The CDR3 contains 14 residues. Germline V gene sequence: CDR1 SGHRS, CDR2 YFSETQ. The CDR3 region is CASSLTIGGGEQYF. The CDR3 DNA follows: TGCGCCAGCAGCTTGACAATAGGGGGTGGCGAGCAGTACTTC.

In this sample, this clonotype turned up many times. This rearrangement joins TRBV6-2 or TRBV6-3 to TRBJ1-5, with D perhaps matching TRBD1 (5 bases). This CDR3 is 15 amino acids long. The V gene lost 5 bases and the J gene lost 4 bases, with 15 bases spanning the gap. Germline V gene lookup returns CDR1 MNHEY and CDR2 SVGEGT. Here the CDR3 DNA reads TGTGCCAGCAGTCTACGTTCAGGGTCGAATCAGCCCCAGCATTTT. This sequence encodes CASSLRSGSNQPQHF.